One sample yielded the 29 T cell receptor beta chains listed below, sequenced in a study of cytomegalovirus exposure and HLA in healthy donors. PCR was performed using 60 Vbeta and 13 Jbeta primers. Profiled with immunoSEQ multiplex PCR; TCRdb holds only in-frame clones, not every one. The data hold under 110,000 clones, with roughly three quarters observed a single time. The sequencing sample was made of PBMCs. These receptors all come from a man aged 40-55 years in good health and CMV-seronegative.

The chain links TRBV9 to TRBJ2-5, with D perhaps TRBD1 (6 bases). CDR1 is SGDLS, CDR2 YYNGEE, per germline. V gave up 0 bases and J gave up 5 bases, with 17 bases separating them. The CDR3 length is 16 residues. The CDR3 sequence: CASSVGGTRVGETQYF. In nucleotides, the CDR3 is TGTGCCAGCAGCGTAGGAGGGACACGCGTTGGGGAGACCCAGTACTTC.

The chain is built from TRBV5-1 and TRBJ2-5; possibly TRBD2 for D (7 bases). The CDR3 sequence is 15 residues long. The V end lost 4 bases, the J end lost 5 bases, and 18 bases lay between the germline ends. Germline values: CDR1 SGHRS, CDR2 YFSETQ. Here the CDR3 reads CASSPAAGAGETQYF. The CDR3, as DNA: TGCGCCAGCAGCCCAGCCGCGGGGGCGGGGGAGACCCAGTACTTC.

The chain is built from TRBV5-1 and TRBJ2-3; TRBD2 matches at 11 bases. Per germline, CDR1 SGHRS and CDR2 YFSETQ. The CDR3 spans 15 residues. The V gene end was trimmed by 7 bases and the J gene end by 6 bases; junction bases not matched to a gene: 10. Written as DNA, the CDR3 is TGCGCCAGCTATAGCGGGGGGGCCGGGGTCGATACGCAGTATTTT. This encodes CASYSGGAGVDTQYF.

This clone turned up a few times. This sample includes further DNA sequences coding for the same CDR3. The V and J genes are TRBV18 and TRBJ2-6, with D unclear. The CDR3 runs to 18 residues. Trimming removed 5 bases from V and 0 bases from J, with 17 bases in between. The germline gives CDR1 KGHSH, CDR2 LQKENI. CDR3 amino acids: CASSFQPPGDSGANVLTF. CDR3 nucleotides: TGTGCCAGCTCATTTCAGCCCCCAGGTGACTCTGGGGCCAACGTCCTGACTTTC. The whole variable domain, remainder taken from reference TRBV18 and TRBJ2-6, is NAGVMQNPRHLVRRRGQEARLRCSPMKGHSHVYWYRQLPEEGLKFMVYLQKENIIDESGMPKERFSAEFPKEGPSILRIQQVVRGDSAAYFCASSFQPPGDSGANVLTFGAGSRLTVL.

V and J are TRBV6-5 and TRBJ2-5; 8 bases are shared with TRBD2. The CDR3 runs to 14 residues. Germline V gives CDR1 MNHEY, CDR2 SVGAGI. Trimming removed 4 bases from V and 2 bases from J; junction bases left unmatched: 3. The CDR3 nucleotides are TGTGCCAGCAGTTTTGCGGGGGGTCAAGAGACCCAGTACTTC. Amino acids: CASSFAGGQETQYF.

The chain links TRBV9 to TRBJ2-4, with D uncertain. Germline-derived CDR1 and CDR2 are SGDLS and YYNGEE. The CDR3 totals 15 residues. Trimming took 0 bases from V and 5 from J, leaving 12 bases between them. The DNA of the CDR3 is TGTGCCAGCAGCGTAGCGCCCGAGCCCCAAAACATTCAGTACTTC. Its translation: CASSVAPEPQNIQYF.

This chain links TRBV7-2 with TRBJ2-1, with 10 nucleotides matching TRBD2. The CDR3 is made up of 12 amino acids. V shed 5 bases, J shed 13 bases, and the junction held 5 bases outside the gene matches. The germline CDR1 and CDR2 sequences are SGHTA and FQGNSA. CDR3 in DNA: TGTGCCAGCAGCGACCTAGCGGGGGTTCAGTTCTTC. Protein product: CASSDLAGVQFF.

The chain links TRBV4-1 to TRBJ1-1; unclear D gene. This CDR3 has 16 residues. V lost 1 base, J lost 1 base, and 13 bases lay in between. Germline lookup yields CDR1 MGHRA and CDR2 YSYEKL. The CDR3 DNA is TGCGCCAGCAGCCAAGGGCGGTCAAGGTGGAACACTGAAGCTTTCTTT. Protein sequence: CASSQGRSRWNTEAFF.

This chain connects TRBV25-1 to TRBJ2-6, with D perhaps matching TRBD2 (5 bases). The CDR3 covers 16 residues. Germline CDR1 MGHDK, CDR2 SYGVNS. The V end was cut by 5 bases, the J end by 4 bases, with 15 bases between. CDR3: CASSRRGPGGANVLTF. DNA for the CDR3: TGTGCCAGCAGTCGTCGAGGGCCCGGCGGGGCCAACGTCCTGACTTTC.

The CDR3, as DNA: TGTGCCAGCACCCTCGGGGTTCCACAGCATTTT. It translates to CASTLGVPQHF. The chain employs TRBV27 and TRBJ1-5, with no clear D. Deletions cut 7 bases from V and 13 bases from J, with 14 bases between. This CDR3 is built from 11 residues. The germline CDR1 and CDR2 sequences are MNHEY and SMNVEV (reference sequence).

The table lists this clone with a few counts. The V and J genes are TRBV11-3 and TRBJ2-3, with D maybe TRBD1 (5 bases). This CDR3 is built from 14 residues. V was clipped by 5 bases and J by 6 bases, with 15 bases between them. CDR1 and CDR2 from the germline V gene are SGHNT and YENEEA. CDR3 loop: CASSLGPPRDTQYF. The CDR3 DNA sequence: TGTGCCAGCAGCCTGGGGCCCCCCCGGGATACGCAGTATTTT.

Only one count was recorded for this clone. The rearrangement links TRBV27 to TRBJ1-5; the D gene is possibly TRBD1 (5 bases). The CDR3 is made up of 14 amino acids. Trimming took off 7 bases at V and 6 bases at J, with 16 bases between the two ends. CDR1 MNHEY and CDR2 SMNVEV come from the germline V gene (reference sequence). The CDR3 loop reads CASTEGNWVQPQHF. In DNA form, the CDR3 reads TGTGCCAGCACGGAGGGGAATTGGGTTCAGCCCCAGCATTTT.

This sequence joins TRBV6-1 and TRBJ1-1, with 11 bases aligning to TRBD1. The CDR3 length is 16 residues. After removal of 4 bases from V and 11 bases from J, the junction contained 15 bases not matched to a gene. Germline loops: CDR1 MNHNS, CDR2 SASEGT. The CDR3 loop is CASSAGAGTGGLWAFF. The CDR3 region has the DNA TGTGCCAGCAGTGCCGGGGCCGGGACAGGGGGTTTGTGGGCTTTCTTT.

This clone has just a few counts. The chain has TRBV5-5 and TRBJ1-2, with 7 bases matching TRBD1. Trimming took 4 bases from V and 7 from J; bases not matched to a gene: 16. From germline, CDR1 is SGHKS and CDR2 YYEKEE (reference sequence). The CDR3 has 16 amino acids. Here the CDR3 reads CASSLGGRGNPGGYTF. The CDR3 DNA follows: TGTGCCAGCAGCCTGGGTGGCAGGGGGAACCCCGGTGGCTACACCTTC.

The rearrangement joins TRBV14 to TRBJ1-1, with D perhaps matching TRBD1 (6 bases). Trimming removed 3 bases at V and 7 bases at J, with 12 bases between. Per the germline V gene, CDR1 is SGHDN and CDR2 is FVKESK. This CDR3 has 13 amino acids. The CDR3 protein is CASSQVGTSEAFF. The CDR3 DNA sequence: TGTGCCAGCAGCCAGGTGGGGACAAGTGAAGCTTTCTTT.

V gene TRBV18 combines with J gene TRBJ2-2; D is possibly TRBD2 (7 bases). The germline V and J ends were trimmed by 5 bases and 6 bases, with 19 bases remaining between them. Per the germline V gene, CDR1 is KGHSH and CDR2 is LQKENI. The CDR3 has 16 residues. The CDR3 spells CASSGSAGATSGELFF. In DNA, the CDR3 is TGTGCCAGCTCAGGGTCGGCGGGGGCTACGTCCGGGGAGCTGTTTTTT.

CDR3 loop: CASSARTGRADTQYF. DNA for the CDR3: TGTGCCAGTAGTGCCCGGACAGGTAGGGCAGATACGCAGTATTTT. The V and J genes are TRBV19 and TRBJ2-3; TRBD1 matches 7 bases. Germline V lookup: CDR1 LNHDA, CDR2 SQIVND (reference sequence). V lost 5 bases, J lost 4 bases, and 9 bases stayed unmatched. CDR3 length: 15 residues.

The chain uses TRBV6-5 and TRBJ1-2, with TRBD1 as a possible D gene (5 bases). Germline assignment: CDR1 MNHEY and CDR2 SVGAGI. The CDR3 runs 13 residues. The ends were cut back, 5 bases at V and 2 bases at J, with 9 bases in the middle. CDR3 amino acids: CASSVDSNYGYTF. CDR3 nucleotide sequence: TGTGCCAGCAGTGTTGACAGCAACTATGGCTACACCTTC.

The chain combines TRBV18 with TRBJ2-1; TRBD2 matches at 13 bases. The J segment lost 5 bases and the V segment lost 0 bases, leaving 1 base of the junction unmatched. The CDR3 is 16 residues long. CDR1 and CDR2 (germline): KGHSH, LQKENI. The CDR3 DNA follows: TGTGCCAGCTCACCACCCGGGACTAGCGGGAACAATGAGCAGTTCTTC. Translated, it gives CASSPPGTSGNNEQFF.

This clone was observed a handful of times. J is TRBJ1-1 and V is TRBV10-3; D is possibly TRBD1 (5 bases). In germline, CDR1 is ENHRY, CDR2 SYGVKD. V lost 11 bases and J 4 bases, leaving 17 bases between the germline ends. CDR3 length equals 13 residues. The CDR3 bases are TGTGCCTCATCCGGGGGAGAAAGCACTGAAGCTTTCTTT. This translates into CASSGGESTEAFF.

The CDR3 DNA reads TGTGCCAGCAGTTTAGGGGGGACAGGGGGAAATGAGCAGTTCTTC. This translates into CASSLGGTGGNEQFF. The rearrangement joins TRBV27 to TRBJ2-1; 11 nucleotides line up with TRBD1. The CDR3 totals 15 residues. J lost 7 bases, V lost 2 bases, and 4 bases had no gene match. CDR1 is MNHEY, CDR2 SMNVEV, per germline (reference sequence).

The chain employs TRBV5-4 and TRBJ1-2, with TRBD1 identical over 9 bases. Germline lookup yields CDR1 SGHNT and CDR2 YYREEE (reference sequence). This CDR3 region has 15 residues. V shed 4 bases and J 8 bases; nucleotides not matched to a gene: 12. The CDR3 sequence is CASSPPTGGAEGYTF. DNA of the CDR3: TGTGCCAGCAGCCCTCCGACAGGGGGGGCGGAAGGCTACACCTTC.

The V and J genes are TRBV6-5 and TRBJ1-5; D gene ambiguous. In germline, CDR1 is MNHEY, CDR2 SVGAGI. The CDR3 is 12 amino acids. Deletions cut 5 bases from V and 3 bases from J, with 5 bases between. CDR3 loop: CASSTSNQPQHF. CDR3 in DNA: TGTGCCAGCAGTACTTCCAATCAGCCCCAGCATTTT.

The chain uses TRBV6-5 and TRBJ1-4; no firm D call. Per germline, CDR1 MNHEY and CDR2 SVGAGI. This CDR3 comprises 15 residues. The germline V and J ends were trimmed by 5 bases and 4 bases, with 14 bases remaining between them. CDR3 protein: CASSRYGILNEKLFF. The CDR3 DNA sequence: TGTGCCAGCAGTCGATACGGGATCCTTAATGAAAAACTGTTTTTT.

This clone is medium-sized (0.01 to 0.1%) within its sample. The chain uses TRBV7-2 and TRBJ2-1; no clear D gene. CDR1 SGHTA and CDR2 FQGNSA come from the germline V gene. CDR3 length equals 12 residues. V lost 0 bases and J lost 8, with 5 bases in between. This CDR3 reads CASSLAVDEQFF. CDR3 bases: TGTGCCAGCAGCTTAGCTGTAGATGAGCAGTTCTTC.

This clone is a singleton in its sample. The CDR3 DNA reads TGCGCCAGCAGCGGAGGACTAGCGGGGGTAGATACGCAGTATTTT. Its translation: CASSGGLAGVDTQYF. V and J are TRBV5-1 and TRBJ2-3; TRBD2 matches 13 bases. Trimming removed 4 bases from V and 5 bases from J; junction bases left unmatched: 4. This CDR3 is built from 15 residues. Per the germline V gene, CDR1 is SGHRS and CDR2 is YFSETQ.

V usage is TRBV9 and J usage is TRBJ2-6, with D perhaps matching TRBD2 (5 bases). The ends were cut back, 1 base at V and 4 bases at J, with 6 bases in the middle. This CDR3 comprises 14 residues. CDR1 is SGDLS and CDR2 is YYNGEE in the germline V gene. CDR3 amino acids: CASSVQRGANVLTF. The DNA of the CDR3 is TGTGCCAGCAGCGTACAGCGGGGGGCCAACGTCCTGACTTTC.

V is TRBV7-2 and J is TRBJ2-3, with 7 bases that match TRBD1. CDR1 and CDR2 from the germline V gene are SGHTA and FQGNSA. After removal of 5 bases from V and 2 bases from J, the junction contained 7 bases not matched to a gene. This CDR3 is 15 amino acids long. The CDR3: CASSPDRVLTDTQYF. Written as DNA, the CDR3 is TGTGCCAGCAGCCCAGACAGGGTCCTCACAGATACGCAGTATTTT.

V is TRBV4-3 and J is TRBJ2-3; 10 positions agree with TRBD2. This CDR3 comprises 17 residues. The V and J ends lost 0 bases and 6 bases, in that order; junction bases with no gene match: 9. Per germline, CDR1 LGHNA and CDR2 YSLEER. CDR3 in DNA: TGCGCCAGCAGCCAAGATTTGAGCGGGGGGGCCTCTGATACGCAGTATTTT. This codes for CASSQDLSGGASDTQYF.